This T cell receptor beta chain was recorded in a study of spatial heterogeneity in lung cancer. Study-wide context: The study observed each unique TCR and UMI combination more than ten times on average in raw reads.

Noted time point: sample taken at primary tumor resection. Single TCR cDNA molecules each had their own unique molecular identifier. TCRdb processed the 5' RACE reads anew with MiXCR; each CDR3 protein has one entry. This table has some 6,900 distinct CDR3 sequences, over 8.5% appearing once. Worth noting for this clonotype: As yet, its antigen is unknown.

General study results and limits: For expanded intratumoral alpha and beta TCRs, counts tracked tumor mutation counts.

This CDR3 contains 14 residues. V was pared by 7 bases and J by 0 bases, with 14 bases between. CDR1 and CDR2 (germline): DFQATT, SNEGSKA (reference sequence). The clonotype comes from a female donor with early-stage non-small cell lung cancer. The input for sequencing was lung tumor tissue, taken at surgery. The chain employs TRBV20-1 and TRBJ2-3; the D is unclear. The CDR3 is CSGVATSSTDTQYF. In DNA, the CDR3 is TGCAGTGGGGTAGCTACGTCTAGCACAGATACGCAGTATTTT.